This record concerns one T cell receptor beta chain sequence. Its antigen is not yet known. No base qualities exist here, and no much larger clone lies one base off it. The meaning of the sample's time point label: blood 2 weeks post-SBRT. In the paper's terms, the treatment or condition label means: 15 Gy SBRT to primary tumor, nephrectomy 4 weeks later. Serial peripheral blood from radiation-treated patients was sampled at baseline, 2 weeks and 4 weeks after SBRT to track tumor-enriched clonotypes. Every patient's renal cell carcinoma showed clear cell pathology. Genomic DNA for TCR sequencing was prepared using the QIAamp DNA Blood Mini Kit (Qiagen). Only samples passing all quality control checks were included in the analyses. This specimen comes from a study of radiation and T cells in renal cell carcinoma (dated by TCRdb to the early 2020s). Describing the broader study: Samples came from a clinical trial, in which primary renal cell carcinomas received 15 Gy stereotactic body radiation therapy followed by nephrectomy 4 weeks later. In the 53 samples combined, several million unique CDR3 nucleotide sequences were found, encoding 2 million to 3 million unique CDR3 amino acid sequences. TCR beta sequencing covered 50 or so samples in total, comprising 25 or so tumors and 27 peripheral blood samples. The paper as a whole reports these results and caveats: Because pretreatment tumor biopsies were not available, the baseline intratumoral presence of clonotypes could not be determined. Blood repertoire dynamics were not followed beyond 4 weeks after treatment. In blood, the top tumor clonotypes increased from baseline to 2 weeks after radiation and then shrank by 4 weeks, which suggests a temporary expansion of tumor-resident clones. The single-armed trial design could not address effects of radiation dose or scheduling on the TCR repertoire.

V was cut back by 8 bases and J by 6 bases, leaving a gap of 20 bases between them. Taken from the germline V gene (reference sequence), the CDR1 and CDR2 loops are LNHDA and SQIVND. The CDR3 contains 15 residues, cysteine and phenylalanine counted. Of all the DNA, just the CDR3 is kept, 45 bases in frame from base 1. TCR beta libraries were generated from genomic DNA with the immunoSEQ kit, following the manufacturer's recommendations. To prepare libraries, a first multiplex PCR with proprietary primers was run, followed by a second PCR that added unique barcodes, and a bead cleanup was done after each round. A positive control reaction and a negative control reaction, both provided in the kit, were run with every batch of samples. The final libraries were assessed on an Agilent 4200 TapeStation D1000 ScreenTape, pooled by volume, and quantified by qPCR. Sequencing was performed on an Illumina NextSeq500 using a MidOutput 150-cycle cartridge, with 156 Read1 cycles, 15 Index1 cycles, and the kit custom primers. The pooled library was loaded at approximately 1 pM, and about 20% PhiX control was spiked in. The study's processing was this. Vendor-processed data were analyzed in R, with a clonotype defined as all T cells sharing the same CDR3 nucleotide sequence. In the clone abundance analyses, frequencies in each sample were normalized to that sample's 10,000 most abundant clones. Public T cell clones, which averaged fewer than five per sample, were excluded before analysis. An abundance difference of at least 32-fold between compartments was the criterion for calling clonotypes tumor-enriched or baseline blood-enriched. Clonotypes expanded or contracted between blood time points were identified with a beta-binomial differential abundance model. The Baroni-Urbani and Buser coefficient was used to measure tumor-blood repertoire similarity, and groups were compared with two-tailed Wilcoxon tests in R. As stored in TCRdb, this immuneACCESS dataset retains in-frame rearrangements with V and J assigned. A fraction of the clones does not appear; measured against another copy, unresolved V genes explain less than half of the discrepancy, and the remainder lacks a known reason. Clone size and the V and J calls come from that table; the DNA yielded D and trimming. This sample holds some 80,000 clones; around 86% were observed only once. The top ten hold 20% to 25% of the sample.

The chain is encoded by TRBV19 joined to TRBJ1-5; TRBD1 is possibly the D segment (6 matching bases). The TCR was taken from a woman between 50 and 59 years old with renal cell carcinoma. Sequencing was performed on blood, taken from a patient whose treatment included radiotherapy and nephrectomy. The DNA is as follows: TGTGCCAGTCATCCCGTGGGGGGGGCCGGTCAGCCCCAGCATTTT. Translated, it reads CASHPVGGAGQPQHF.